A single sample is the source of the 4 T cell receptor beta chains below, sequenced in a study of blood T cell repertoires in COVID-19. This table comes from immunoSEQ multiplex PCR, and its TCRdb copy is limited to in-frame clones, with some not included. The sample consists of a few hundred thousand clones, 82% of them appearing once. Sequences were obtained from peripheral blood. These receptors came from a woman between 18 and 29 years old with acute or convalescent COVID-19.

This chain connects TRBV5-8 to TRBJ1-5; possible D gene TRBD1, 6 bases. The germline V gene encodes CDR1 SGHTS and CDR2 YDEGEE. Trimming left V 0 bases short and J 2 bases short, with 18 bases between. This CDR3 comprises 18 residues. The CDR3 region has the DNA TGTGCCAGCAGCTTGGGAGGACAGCGGTTTGGGCGCAATCAGCCCCAGCATTTT. Its protein is CASSLGGQRFGRNQPQHF.

This clone was picked up a small number of times. This chain links TRBV7-9 with TRBJ1-2; weak D call: TRBD1 (6 bases). The CDR3 is made up of 12 amino acids. V was trimmed by 6 bases and J by 8 bases, leaving 13 bases between them. Germline-derived CDR1 and CDR2 are SEHNR and FQNEAQ (reference sequence). This CDR3 is CASSEGGGGYTF. In DNA, the CDR3 is TGTGCCAGCAGTGAGGGGGGGGGAGGCTACACCTTC.

V gene TRBV7-9 combines with J gene TRBJ2-2; TRBD1 is a possible D gene (6 bases). CDR3 length equals 18 residues. Trimming removed 5 bases at V and 1 base at J, with 20 bases between. CDR1 is SEHNR and CDR2 is FQNEAQ in the germline V gene (reference sequence). CDR3 nucleotide sequence: TGTGCCAGCAGCCCCTATGGCGGCAGGGGTCAGAACACCGGGGAGCTGTTTTTT. Protein product: CASSPYGGRGQNTGELFF.

The CDR3 DNA reads TGTGCCAGCAGTCCCCGCCCGGACTTTCCACGCTCCTACGAGCAGTACTTC. It translates to CASSPRPDFPRSYEQYF. The chain uses TRBV6-2 or TRBV6-3 and TRBJ2-7; maybe TRBD2 (5 bases). This CDR3 spans 17 amino acids. The V end lost 5 bases, the J end lost 0 bases, and 20 bases lay between the germline ends. CDR1 is MNHEY and CDR2 is SVGEGT in the germline V gene.